The 23 T cell receptor beta chains presented below share a single source sample, sequenced in a study of blood T cell repertoires in COVID-19. Using immunoSEQ multiplex PCR, the repertoire was profiled, and TCRdb retains in-frame clones only, with some absent. The sample lists approximately 280,000 clones, approximately 82% occurring once. Material for sequencing was PBMCs or T cells enriched from blood (not recorded which). These receptors all stem from a middle-aged man who had been exposed to COVID-19.

The chain combines TRBV11-3 with TRBJ2-6; maybe TRBD1 (6 bases). The germline V and J ends were trimmed by 5 bases and 0 bases, with 8 bases remaining between them. Germline CDR1 is SGHNT and CDR2 is YENEEA. The CDR3 contains 15 residues. CDR3 region: CASSIQGSGANVLTF. The CDR3 coding sequence is TGTGCCAGCAGCATACAGGGCTCTGGGGCCAACGTCCTGACTTTC.

In this sample, this clone turned up once. The V gene is TRBV3-1 (or the pseudogene TRBV3-2), the J gene TRBJ2-7; a possible D gene is TRBD2 (5 bases). Germline V gene sequence: CDR1 LGHDT, CDR2 YNNKEL (reference sequence). The length of the CDR3 is 15 residues. The V gene lost 0 bases and the J gene lost 7 bases, with 16 bases spanning the gap. The CDR3 nucleotides read TGTGCCAGCAGCCAAGATCACGGACTCGAGAGAGAGCAGTACTTC. Amino acids: CASSQDHGLEREQYF.

The chain uses TRBV15 and TRBJ2-7; tentatively, D is TRBD1 (5 bases). Trimming cost V 0 bases and J 2 bases, with 14 bases left between them. Germline assignment: CDR1 LNHNV and CDR2 YYDKDF (reference sequence). This CDR3 comprises 16 residues. The CDR3 bases are TGTGCCACCAGCAGAGATTCAGGGTTGAGGACCTACGAGCAGTACTTC. Protein product: CATSRDSGLRTYEQYF.

V gene TRBV5-1 combines with J gene TRBJ2-1; D is undetermined. Germline CDR1 reads SGHRS; CDR2 reads YFSETQ. The CDR3 has 14 amino acids. V was shortened by 2 bases and J by 9 bases, with 15 bases between the two germline ends. In DNA, the CDR3 is TGCGCCAGCAGCTTATCTCCCGCGTTTGGTGAGCAGTTCTTC. This encodes CASSLSPAFGEQFF.

The chain combines TRBV9 with TRBJ2-5; D gene ambiguous. V lost 0 bases and J lost 4, with 16 bases in between. CDR1 and CDR2 from the germline V gene are SGDLS and YYNGEE. The CDR3 is 16 residues long. This CDR3 reads CASSVAPLSGAETQYF. The DNA for the CDR3 is TGTGCCAGCAGCGTAGCCCCCTTATCCGGAGCAGAGACCCAGTACTTC.

The chain carries TRBV19 and TRBJ2-3; 8 bases map to TRBD2. Trimming at V came to 7 bases and at J to 5 bases, leaving 8 bases not matched to a gene. The CDR3 is 14 residues long. Germline V CDR1 and CDR2: LNHDA, SQIVND (reference sequence). CDR3 amino acids: CASTPAGGKDTQYF. The CDR3 DNA is TGTGCCAGTACCCCGGCGGGAGGTAAAGATACGCAGTATTTT.

The genes are TRBV5-3 and TRBJ2-1; D remains ambiguous. TRBV5-3 is labeled an ORF, and its function is uncertain. The length of the CDR3 is 14 residues. V gave up 3 bases and J gave up 0 bases, with 7 bases separating them. CDR3 sequence: CARSCPSSYNEQFF. CDR3 DNA: TGTGCCAGAAGCTGTCCTAGCTCCTACAATGAGCAGTTCTTC.

The rearrangement joins TRBV4-2 to TRBJ2-4; TRBD2 agrees at 11 bases. The CDR3 totals 16 residues. Germline assignment: CDR1 LGHNA and CDR2 YNFKEQ. J gave up 9 bases and V 0 bases, and 7 bases lay outside the gene matches. CDR3 coding DNA: TGTGCCAGCAGCCAAGATCCGGCTAGCGGGGGGAGCATTCAGTACTTC. Translated, it gives CASSQDPASGGSIQYF.

The chain has TRBV5-1 and TRBJ2-1; D perhaps matches TRBD2 (6 bases). Trimming left V 4 bases short and J 5 bases short, with 16 bases between. The CDR3 is 15 amino acids. Germline CDR1 is SGHRS and CDR2 is YFSETQ. CDR3 nucleotides: TGCGCCAGCAGCCCCATCCTAGCGAACCACAATGAGCAGTTCTTC. It encodes CASSPILANHNEQFF.

This clone was counted a few times. The chain has TRBV24-1 and TRBJ1-1; 8 positions agree with TRBD1. V dropped 1 base and J dropped 6; count of bases not matched to a gene: 6. This CDR3 has 15 residues. Germline V gene lookup returns CDR1 KGHDR and CDR2 SFDVKD. Written as DNA, the CDR3 is TGTGCCACCAGTGATTTAACCTTACAGGGGGCTGAAGCTTTCTTT. This encodes CATSDLTLQGAEAFF.

The chain links TRBV27 to TRBJ2-7, with a weak D call TRBD2 (5 bases). The germline V gene has CDR1 MNHEY and CDR2 SMNVEV (reference sequence). Trimming took 1 base from V and 2 from J, leaving 12 bases between them. This CDR3 is 15 amino acids long. The CDR3 nucleotides are TGTGCCAGCAGTTTATTTTCTGGGGAGCCCTACGAGCAGTACTTC. Translating it yields CASSLFSGEPYEQYF.

The V and J genes are TRBV7-9 and TRBJ2-5, with 7 bases matching TRBD1. The V and J ends lost 5 bases and 2 bases, in that order; junction bases with no gene match: 8. Germline V lookup: CDR1 SEHNR, CDR2 FQNEAQ (reference sequence). The CDR3 consists of 15 residues. This chain's CDR3 is CASSTGTASQETQYF. CDR3 nucleotide sequence: TGTGCCAGCAGCACCGGGACAGCGTCGCAAGAGACCCAGTACTTC. Drawing the rest from reference TRBV7-9 and TRBJ2-5, the complete variable domain is DTGVSQNPRHKITKRGQNVTFRCDPISEHNRLYWYRQTLGQGPEFLTYFQNEAQLEKSRLLSDRFSAERPKGSFSTLEIQRTEQGDSAMYLCASSTGTASQETQYFGPGTRLLVL.

The sample holds many counts of this clone. The rearrangement joins TRBV9 to TRBJ1-5; no reliable D call. V lost 0 bases, J lost 1 base, and 5 bases lay in between. This CDR3 comprises 14 residues. Germline values: CDR1 SGDLS, CDR2 YYNGEE. This chain's CDR3 is CASSVDGSNQPQHF. Here the CDR3 DNA reads TGTGCCAGCAGCGTAGACGGGAGCAATCAGCCCCAGCATTTT.

The chain uses TRBV7-9 and TRBJ1-1, with 11 bases identical to TRBD1. Trimming took 5 bases from V and 3 from J; bases not matched to a gene: 5. The germline gives CDR1 SEHNR, CDR2 FQNEAQ (reference sequence). The CDR3 spans 15 residues. The CDR3: CASSGTGGEDTEAFF. CDR3 nucleotides: TGTGCCAGCAGCGGGACAGGGGGGGAGGACACTGAAGCTTTCTTT.

The chain carries TRBV2 and TRBJ1-1, with 11 bases that match TRBD1. Germline CDR1 reads SNHLY; CDR2 reads FYNNEI. This CDR3 region has 13 residues. V lost 6 bases and J lost 6; bases outside the gene matches: 3. The DNA for the CDR3 is TGTGCCAGCAGCCGGGACAGGGGGGCTGAAGCTTTCTTT. This translates into CASSRDRGAEAFF.

V is TRBV3-1 (or the pseudogene TRBV3-2) and J is TRBJ2-1, with 14 positions matching TRBD2. J was trimmed by 6 bases and V by 3 bases; bases with no gene match: 4. The CDR3 is 16 residues long. CDR1 and CDR2 from the germline V gene are LGHDT and YNNKEL (reference sequence). CDR3 loop: CASSHRLAGGPNEQFF. The CDR3 coding sequence is TGTGCCAGCAGCCATCGACTAGCGGGAGGGCCCAATGAGCAGTTCTTC.

The V call is TRBV3-1 (or the pseudogene TRBV3-2), the J call TRBJ1-1, with 7 bases that match TRBD1. Germline trimming cut 3 bases from V and 4 bases from J; bases unmatched to any gene: 5. The CDR3 covers 14 residues. Germline CDR1 LGHDT, CDR2 YNNKEL (reference sequence). The CDR3 DNA reads TGTGCCAGCAGCCATACAGGGGCGGGCACTGAAGCTTTCTTT. It encodes CASSHTGAGTEAFF.

V gene TRBV27 combines with J gene TRBJ1-2; TRBD1 aligns across 7 bases. J gave up 0 bases and V 5 bases, and 9 bases lay outside the gene matches. The germline CDR1 and CDR2 sequences are MNHEY and SMNVEV (reference sequence). The CDR3 contains 16 residues. CDR3 sequence (DNA): TGTGCCAGCAGTCCTAGCCGGGACAGAGCTAACTATGGCTACACCTTC. This encodes CASSPSRDRANYGYTF.

V is TRBV11-3 and J is TRBJ2-1; D gene uncertain. Trimming left V 0 bases short and J 9 bases short, with 3 bases between. CDR1 and CDR2 (germline): SGHNT, YENEEA. This CDR3 is built from 11 residues. CDR3 sequence (DNA): TGTGCCAGCAGCTTAGACGTTGAGCAGTTCTTC. This translates into CASSLDVEQFF.

V gene TRBV5-1 combines with J gene TRBJ2-7, with TRBD2 as a possible D gene (5 bases). This CDR3 is built from 16 residues. V gave up 0 bases and J gave up 7 bases, with 20 bases separating them. Germline V gene lookup returns CDR1 SGHRS and CDR2 YFSETQ. The CDR3 sequence is CASSLEIWIQTGEQYF. CDR3 DNA: TGCGCCAGCAGCTTGGAAATCTGGATCCAAACGGGGGAGCAGTACTTC. The complete variable domain, with remaining parts taken from reference TRBV5-1 and TRBJ2-7, reads KAGVTQTPRYLIKTRGQQVTLSCSPISGHRSVSWYQQTPGQGLQFLFEYFSETQRNKGNFPGRFSGRQFSNSRSEMNVSTLELGDSALYLCASSLEIWIQTGEQYFGPGTRLTVT.

The CDR3 reads CASSPISGSGIPFNEQFF. CDR3 DNA sequence: TGTGCCAGCAGTCCGATCTCGGGTTCGGGGATACCTTTCAATGAGCAGTTCTTC. This chain joins TRBV27 and TRBJ2-1; D possibly corresponds to TRBD2 (5 bases). This CDR3 comprises 18 residues. Germline CDR1 is MNHEY and CDR2 is SMNVEV (reference sequence). The germline V and J ends were trimmed by 5 bases and 6 bases, with 26 bases remaining between them.

The rearrangement uses TRBV7-9 and TRBJ1-2; the match to TRBD1 covers 10 bases. Germline CDR1 is SEHNR and CDR2 is FQNEAQ (reference sequence). Trimming took 4 bases from V and 2 from J; bases not matched to a gene: 1. The CDR3 spans 14 residues. The chain's CDR3 is CASSSGQGNYGYTF. The DNA of the CDR3 is TGTGCCAGCAGCTCGGGACAGGGGAACTATGGCTACACCTTC.

CDR3 residues: CASSSPFDSSEAFF. The CDR3 DNA sequence: TGTGCCAGCAGTTCCCCTTTCGACAGCTCCGAAGCTTTCTTT. This chain uses TRBV27 with TRBJ1-1, with D perhaps matching TRBD1 (5 bases). V lost 4 bases, J lost 8 bases, and 17 bases lay in between. CDR1 and CDR2 (germline): MNHEY, SMNVEV (reference sequence). CDR3 size: 14 residues.